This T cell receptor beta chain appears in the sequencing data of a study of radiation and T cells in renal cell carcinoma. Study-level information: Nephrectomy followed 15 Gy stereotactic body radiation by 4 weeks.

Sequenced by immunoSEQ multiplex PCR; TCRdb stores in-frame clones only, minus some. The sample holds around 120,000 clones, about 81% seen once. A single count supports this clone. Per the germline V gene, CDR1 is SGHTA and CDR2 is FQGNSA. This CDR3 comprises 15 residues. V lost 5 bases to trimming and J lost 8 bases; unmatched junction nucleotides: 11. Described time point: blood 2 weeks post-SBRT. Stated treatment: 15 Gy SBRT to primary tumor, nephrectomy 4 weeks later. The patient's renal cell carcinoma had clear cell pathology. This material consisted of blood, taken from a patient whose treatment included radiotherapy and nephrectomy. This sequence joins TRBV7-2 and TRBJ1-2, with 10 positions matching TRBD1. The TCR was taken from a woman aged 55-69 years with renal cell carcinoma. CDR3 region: CASSKGDRGATGYTF. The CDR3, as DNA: TGTGCCAGCAGCAAAGGGGACAGGGGTGCCACGGGCTACACCTTC.